This passage covers 4 T cell receptor beta chains from one sample sequenced in a study of T cells after yellow fever vaccination. A single record per CDR3 protein comes from TCRdb applying MiXCR to the 5' RACE reads. The sample comprises 150,000 to 200,000 distinct CDR3 sequences, about 6.2% of which are singletons, and about 2.8% rests with the top ten. Sequencing used CD4+ T cells sorted from PBMCs, obtained on the day of the first yellow fever vaccination. These TCRs come from a man aged 18-30 years who received the YFV17D yellow fever vaccine.

This clonotype was counted many times. V gene TRBV20-1 combines with J gene TRBJ2-3; unclear D gene. In germline, CDR1 is DFQATT, CDR2 SNEGSKA (reference sequence). V lost 1 base, J lost 6 bases, and 14 bases lay in between. The CDR3 sequence is 14 residues long. CDR3 loop: CSARVKTLTDTQYF. The CDR3 DNA sequence: TGCAGTGCTAGAGTTAAGACCCTCACGGATACGCAGTATTTT.

This clonotype came up a few times. The chain combines TRBV20-1 with TRBJ2-7; 7 bases fit TRBD2. This CDR3 has 15 residues. CDR1 and CDR2 (germline): DFQATT, SNEGSKA (reference sequence). The V segment lost 6 bases and the J segment 5 bases; nucleotides outside the gene matches: 16. CDR3 residues: CSAVRSGAGKNEQYF. The DNA of the CDR3 is TGCAGTGCCGTAAGGTCAGGAGCGGGGAAGAACGAGCAGTACTTC.

The chain recombines TRBV7-2 with TRBJ2-7, with D possibly being TRBD1 or TRBD2 (7 bases each). Trimming shortened V by 7 bases and J by 7 bases, and 14 bases separated the two germline ends. In germline, CDR1 is SGHTA, CDR2 FQGNSA. The CDR3 is 12 amino acids. The DNA for the CDR3 is TGTGCCAGCATTCCCAGGGGGGGGGAGCAGTACGTC. As protein: CASIPRGGEQYV.

This clonotype was counted a few times. The rearrangement uses TRBV5-5 and TRBJ2-3; 11 nucleotides line up with TRBD2. The CDR3 totals 17 residues. V lost 5 bases and J lost 4; bases outside the gene matches: 12. From germline, CDR1 is SGHKS and CDR2 YYEKEE (reference sequence). CDR3 DNA sequence: TGTGCCAGCAGGCTGGGGGCTAGCGGGGGGTTCGCAGATACGCAGTATTTT. This encodes CASRLGASGGFADTQYF.